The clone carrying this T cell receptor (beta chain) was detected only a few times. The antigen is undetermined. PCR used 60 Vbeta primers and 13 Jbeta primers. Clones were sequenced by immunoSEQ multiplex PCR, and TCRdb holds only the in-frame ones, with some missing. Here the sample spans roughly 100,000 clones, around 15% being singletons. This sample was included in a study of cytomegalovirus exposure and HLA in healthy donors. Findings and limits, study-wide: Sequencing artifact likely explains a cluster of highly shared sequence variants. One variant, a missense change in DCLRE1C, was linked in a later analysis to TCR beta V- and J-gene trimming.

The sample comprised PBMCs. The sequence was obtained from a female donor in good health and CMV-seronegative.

The CDR3 DNA reads TGTGCTAGTGGTCCCCCGAGCACTGAAGCTTTCTTT. This codes for CASGPPSTEAFF. The chain employs TRBV12-5 and TRBJ1-1; no clear D. This CDR3 region has 12 residues. V was shortened by 5 bases and J by 4 bases, with 8 bases between the two germline ends. The germline V gene has CDR1 LGHNT and CDR2 FRNRAP.